The clone carrying this TCR beta chain has only one observation. No antigen is known for it. TCRdb's table, derived via immunoSEQ multiplex PCR, lists solely in-frame clones and lacks some. Among almost 85,000 clones listed, 85% to 90% were seen once. The V end lost 0 bases, the J end lost 2 bases, and 12 bases lay between the germline ends. CDR3 length equals 15 residues. Germline CDR1 and CDR2: SGHRS and YFSETQ. The sample belongs to a study of OX40 agonist ivuxolimab in advanced cancers. Across the study: Patients were under 90% male with ages about 23 to 79, mean 60. Study-wide results and caveats: CD8+ T cells showed, on average, more clonal expansion than CD4+ cells.

The source is an adult with an advanced solid tumor such as melanoma, head and neck, liver or kidney cancer. The specimen was CD4+ or CD8+ T cells sorted from blood, collected in a trial of the OX40 agonist ivuxolimab. This chain joins TRBV5-1 and TRBJ2-7, with D possibly TRBD1 on 6 matching bases. The CDR3 nucleotides are TGCGCCAGCAGCTTGGTGACAGGCACCCCCTACGAGCAGTACTTC. Translating it yields CASSLVTGTPYEQYF.